This is a list of T cell receptor beta chains from one sample in a study of CD8 T cells in ankylosing spondylitis. TCRdb reprocessed the 5' RACE reads with MiXCR, giving one entry per CDR3 protein. This table holds about 540,000 distinct CDR3 sequences, 12% found once. Specimen: blood, either unsorted or a sorted T cell fraction (not recorded which). These receptors all stem from a male donor with ankylosing spondylitis. Each CDR3 is given with its conserved first and last residue. The order of the fields is clone size, CDR3 length, J gene, V gene, D gene, CDR3 protein, CDR3 DNA. A D gene is named only where the DNA matches it firmly. Only some rows state a clone size, as once, few, many or a class for expanded clones.

abundance: many; len: 14; j_gene: TRBJ2-2; v_gene: TRBV29-1; d_gene: NA; CDR3aa: CSGGQDANTGELFF; CDR3nt: TGCAGCGGGGGGCAGGACGCGAACACCGGGGAGCTGTTTTTT
abundance: few; len: 15; j_gene: TRBJ1-4; v_gene: TRBV6-5; d_gene: TRBD1; CDR3aa: CASSYSGTGGEKLFF; CDR3nt: TGTGCCAGCAGTTATAGTGGGACAGGGGGTGAAAAACTGTTTTTT
abundance: NA; len: 13; j_gene: TRBJ2-5; v_gene: TRBV19; d_gene: TRBD2; CDR3aa: CASGQAGVETQYF; CDR3nt: TGTGCCAGTGGACAAGCGGGAGTAGAGACCCAGTACTTC
abundance: NA; len: 14; j_gene: TRBJ2-1; v_gene: TRBV18; d_gene: NA; CDR3aa: CASSPLGVVNEQFF; CDR3nt: TGTGCCAGCTCACCACTAGGAGTAGTTAATGAGCAGTTCTTC
abundance: NA; len: 13; j_gene: TRBJ1-2; v_gene: TRBV5-1; d_gene: NA; CDR3aa: CASSLQTNYGYTF; CDR3nt: TGCGCCAGCAGCCTCCAGACAAACTATGGCTACACCTTC
abundance: few; len: 14; j_gene: TRBJ2-1; v_gene: TRBV5-4; d_gene: NA; CDR3aa: CASRPHASYNEQFF; CDR3nt: TGTGCCAGCAGACCCCATGCTAGCTACAATGAGCAGTTCTTC
abundance: NA; len: 14; j_gene: TRBJ2-4; v_gene: TRBV4-1; d_gene: TRBD1; CDR3aa: CTSSPPGGKNIQYF; CDR3nt: TGCACCAGCAGCCCTCCAGGGGGCAAAAACATTCAGTACTTC
abundance: NA; len: 12; j_gene: TRBJ2-1; v_gene: TRBV20-1; d_gene: NA; CDR3aa: CSAETRSNEQFF; CDR3nt: TGCAGTGCAGAAACCCGCAGCAATGAGCAGTTCTTC
abundance: many; len: 15; j_gene: TRBJ2-7; v_gene: TRBV7-9; d_gene: TRBD2; CDR3aa: CASSLAGTSGYEQYF; CDR3nt: TGTGCCAGCAGCCTTGCGGGGACTAGCGGCTACGAGCAGTACTTC
abundance: few; len: 13; j_gene: TRBJ1-2; v_gene: TRBV11-2; d_gene: NA; CDR3aa: CASSADGNYGYTF; CDR3nt: TGTGCCAGCAGCGCCGACGGTAACTATGGCTACACCTTC